A single T cell receptor (beta chain) is shown here with its context. Its target is unknown. The sample originates from a study of vaccination effects on CD4 cells after COVID-19. Viral peptide pool expansion of antigen-specific CD4+ T cells preceded sequencing in the ViraFEST assay. Culture lasted under 13 days before CD4+ T cell isolation. This individual contracted SARS-CoV-2 between March and December 2020, as verified by PCR. Using immunoSEQ multiplex PCR, the repertoire was profiled, and TCRdb retains in-frame clones only, with some absent. The sample yields about 26,000 clones, around 78% seen once. There are 16 residues in the CDR3. V dropped 3 bases and J dropped 6; count of bases not matched to a gene: 14. Per germline, CDR1 DFQATT and CDR2 SNEGSKA (reference sequence).

The input for sequencing was CD4+ T cells from PBMCs cultured with HCoV-NL63 spike peptides, taken before COVID-19 vaccination. This chain connects TRBV20-1 to TRBJ2-1; 7 bases match TRBD2. This TCR was recovered from a human donor who had a prior SARS-CoV-2 infection. CDR3 bases: TGCAGTGCTAGTCTCGGAGCGGGAAATTCGATCAATGAGCAGTTCTTC. It is translated as CSASLGAGNSINEQFF.